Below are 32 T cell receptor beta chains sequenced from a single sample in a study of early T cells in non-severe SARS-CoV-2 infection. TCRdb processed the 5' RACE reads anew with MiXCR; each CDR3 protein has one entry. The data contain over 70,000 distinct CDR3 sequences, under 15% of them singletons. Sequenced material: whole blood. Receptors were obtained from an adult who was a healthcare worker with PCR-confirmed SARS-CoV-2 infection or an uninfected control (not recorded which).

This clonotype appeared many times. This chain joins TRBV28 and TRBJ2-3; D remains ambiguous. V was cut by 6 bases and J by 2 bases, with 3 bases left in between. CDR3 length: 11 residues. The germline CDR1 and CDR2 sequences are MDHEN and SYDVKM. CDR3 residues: CASRYTDTQYF. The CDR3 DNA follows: TGTGCCAGCAGGTACACAGATACGCAGTATTTT.

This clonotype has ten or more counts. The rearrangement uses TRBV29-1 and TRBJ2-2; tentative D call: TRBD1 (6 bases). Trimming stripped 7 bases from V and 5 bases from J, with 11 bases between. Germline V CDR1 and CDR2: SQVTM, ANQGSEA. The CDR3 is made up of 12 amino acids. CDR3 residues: CSARTATGELFF. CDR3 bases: TGCAGCGCTCGGACAGCTACCGGGGAGCTGTTTTTT.

The CDR3 DNA sequence: TGTGCCAGCAGTCCAGCTGTTCAGAACACTGAAGCTTTCTTT. Encoded protein: CASSPAVQNTEAFF. This sequence joins TRBV27 and TRBJ1-1; D gene uncertain. V lost 5 bases and J lost 1, with 11 bases in between. The CDR3 length is 14 residues. Germline V gene data show CDR1 as MNHEY and CDR2 as SMNVEV (reference sequence).

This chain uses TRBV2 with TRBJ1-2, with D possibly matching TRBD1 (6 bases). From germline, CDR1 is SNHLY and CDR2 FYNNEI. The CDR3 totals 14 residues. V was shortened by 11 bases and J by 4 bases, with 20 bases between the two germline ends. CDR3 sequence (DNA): TGTGCCCTCAGGGGTACGGCAGGGCCCTATGGCTACACCTTC. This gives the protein CALRGTAGPYGYTF.

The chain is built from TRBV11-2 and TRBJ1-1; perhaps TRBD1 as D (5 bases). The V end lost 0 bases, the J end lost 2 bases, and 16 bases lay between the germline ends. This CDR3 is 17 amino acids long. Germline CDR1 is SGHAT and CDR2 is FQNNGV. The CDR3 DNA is TGTGCCAGCAGCTTAGATGTTTGGCAAGACAGTAACACTGAAGCTTTCTTT. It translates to CASSLDVWQDSNTEAFF. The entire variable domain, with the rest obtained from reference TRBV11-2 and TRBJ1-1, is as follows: EAGVAQSPRYKIIEKRQSVAFWCNPISGHATLYWYQQILGQGPKLLIQFQNNGVVDDSQLPKDRFSAERLKGVDSTLKIQPAKLEDSAVYLCASSLDVWQDSNTEAFFGQGTRLTVV.

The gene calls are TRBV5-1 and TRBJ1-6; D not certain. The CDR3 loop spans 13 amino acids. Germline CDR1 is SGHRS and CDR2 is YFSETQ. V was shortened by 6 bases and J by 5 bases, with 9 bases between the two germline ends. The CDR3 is CASKDGDNSPLHF. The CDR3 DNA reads TGCGCCAGCAAGGATGGGGATAATTCACCCCTCCACTTT.

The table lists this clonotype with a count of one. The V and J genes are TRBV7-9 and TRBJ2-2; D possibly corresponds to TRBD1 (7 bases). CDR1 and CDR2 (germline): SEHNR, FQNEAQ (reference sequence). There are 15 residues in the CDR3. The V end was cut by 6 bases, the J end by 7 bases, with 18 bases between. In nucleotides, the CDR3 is TGTGCCAGCAGGGAAGAGACAGGGAGGATCGGGGAGCTGTTTTTT. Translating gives CASREETGRIGELFF.

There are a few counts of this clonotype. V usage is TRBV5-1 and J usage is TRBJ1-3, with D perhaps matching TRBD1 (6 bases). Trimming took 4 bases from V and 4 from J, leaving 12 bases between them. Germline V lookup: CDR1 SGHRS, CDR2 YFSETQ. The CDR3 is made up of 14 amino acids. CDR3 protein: CASSPTGQGNTIYF. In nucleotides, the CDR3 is TGCGCCAGCAGCCCGACGGGACAAGGAAACACCATATATTTT.

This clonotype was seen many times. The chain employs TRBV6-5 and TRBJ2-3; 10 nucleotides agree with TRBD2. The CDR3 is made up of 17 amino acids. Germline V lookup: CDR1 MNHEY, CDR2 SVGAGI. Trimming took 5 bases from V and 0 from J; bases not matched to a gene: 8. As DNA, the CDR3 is TGTGCCAGCAGTAAAACTACTAGCGGGAAAAGCACAGATACGCAGTATTTT. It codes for CASSKTTSGKSTDTQYF.

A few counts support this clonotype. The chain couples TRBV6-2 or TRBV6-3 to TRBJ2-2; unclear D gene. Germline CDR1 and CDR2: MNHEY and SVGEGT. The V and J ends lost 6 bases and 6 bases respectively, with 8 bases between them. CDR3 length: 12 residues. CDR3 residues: CASSWTPGELFF. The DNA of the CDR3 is TGTGCCAGCAGCTGGACGCCCGGGGAGCTGTTTTTT.

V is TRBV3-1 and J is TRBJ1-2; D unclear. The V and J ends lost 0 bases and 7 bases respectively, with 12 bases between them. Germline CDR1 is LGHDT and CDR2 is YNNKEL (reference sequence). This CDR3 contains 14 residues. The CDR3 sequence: CASSQEPRGGGYTF. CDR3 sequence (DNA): TGTGCCAGCAGCCAAGAACCCAGAGGTGGTGGCTACACCTTC. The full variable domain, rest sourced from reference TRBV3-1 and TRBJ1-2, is DTAVSQTPKYLVTQMGNDKSIKCEQNLGHDTMYWYKQDSKKFLKIMFSYNNKELIINETVPNRFSPKSPDKAHLNLHINSLELGDSAVYFCASSQEPRGGGYTFGSGTRLTVV.

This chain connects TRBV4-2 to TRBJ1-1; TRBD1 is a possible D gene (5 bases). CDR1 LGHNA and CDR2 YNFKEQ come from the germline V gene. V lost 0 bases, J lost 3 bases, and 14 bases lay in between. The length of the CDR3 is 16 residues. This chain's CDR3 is CASSQDRPGGDTEAFF. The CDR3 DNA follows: TGTGCCAGCAGCCAAGATCGGCCGGGGGGAGACACTGAAGCTTTCTTT.

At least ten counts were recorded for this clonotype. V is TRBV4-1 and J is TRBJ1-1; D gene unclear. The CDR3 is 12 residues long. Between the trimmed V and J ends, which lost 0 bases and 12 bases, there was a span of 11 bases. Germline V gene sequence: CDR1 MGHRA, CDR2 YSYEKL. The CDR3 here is CASSQEAVRTFF. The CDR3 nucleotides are TGCGCCAGCAGCCAAGAGGCCGTGAGAACTTTCTTT.

The CDR3 DNA sequence: TGCGCCAGCAGCCAGGGCCCTGGCGGATCATCCTACAATGAGCAGTTCTTC. It specifies CASSQGPGGSSYNEQFF. This chain links TRBV4-1 with TRBJ2-1; D is ambiguous. V was shortened by 3 bases and J by 1 base, with 16 bases between the two germline ends. Germline V gene sequence: CDR1 MGHRA, CDR2 YSYEKL. The CDR3 extends over 17 amino acids.

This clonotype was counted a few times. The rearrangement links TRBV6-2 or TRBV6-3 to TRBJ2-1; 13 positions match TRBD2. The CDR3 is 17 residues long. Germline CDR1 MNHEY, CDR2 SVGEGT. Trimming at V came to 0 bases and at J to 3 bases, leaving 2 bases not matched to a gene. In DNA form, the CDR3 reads TGTGCCAGCAGTTACTCCGGGACTAGCGGGATCTACAATGAGCAGTTCTTC. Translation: CASSYSGTSGIYNEQFF.

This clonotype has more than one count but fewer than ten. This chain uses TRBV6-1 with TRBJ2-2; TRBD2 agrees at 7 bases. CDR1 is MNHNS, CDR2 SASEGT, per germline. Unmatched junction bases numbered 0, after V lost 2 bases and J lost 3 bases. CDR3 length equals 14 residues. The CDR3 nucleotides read TGTGCCAGCAGTGAACTAGCGGACACCGGGGAGCTGTTTTTT. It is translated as CASSELADTGELFF.

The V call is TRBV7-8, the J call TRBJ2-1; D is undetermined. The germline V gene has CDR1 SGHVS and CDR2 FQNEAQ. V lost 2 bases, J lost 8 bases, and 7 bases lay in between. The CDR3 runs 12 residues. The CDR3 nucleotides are TGTGCCAGCAGCTTAAGACCGGATGAGCAGTTCTTC. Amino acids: CASSLRPDEQFF.

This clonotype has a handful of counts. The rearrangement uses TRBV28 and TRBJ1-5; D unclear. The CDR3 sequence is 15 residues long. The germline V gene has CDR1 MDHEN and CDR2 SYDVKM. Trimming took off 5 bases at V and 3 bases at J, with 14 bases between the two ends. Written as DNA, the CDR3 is TGTGCCAGCAGTCCCCAAGAGGTCTACAATCAGCCCCAGCATTTT. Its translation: CASSPQEVYNQPQHF.

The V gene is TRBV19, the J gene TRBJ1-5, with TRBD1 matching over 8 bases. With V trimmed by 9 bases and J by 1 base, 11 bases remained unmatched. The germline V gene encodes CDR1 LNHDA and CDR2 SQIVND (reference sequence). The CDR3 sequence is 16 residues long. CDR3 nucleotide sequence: TGTGCCAGCGAAATCTCACAGGGGGTGAGCAATCAGCCCCAGCATTTT. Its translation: CASEISQGVSNQPQHF.

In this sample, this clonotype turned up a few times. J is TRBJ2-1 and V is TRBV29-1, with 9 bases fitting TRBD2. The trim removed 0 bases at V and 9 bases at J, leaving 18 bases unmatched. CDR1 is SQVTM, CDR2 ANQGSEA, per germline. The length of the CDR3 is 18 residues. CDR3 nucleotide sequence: TGCAGCGTTGAAGACCTTCTGGCTAGCGGGGCCATGTTCGGTGAGCAGTTCTTC. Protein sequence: CSVEDLLASGAMFGEQFF.

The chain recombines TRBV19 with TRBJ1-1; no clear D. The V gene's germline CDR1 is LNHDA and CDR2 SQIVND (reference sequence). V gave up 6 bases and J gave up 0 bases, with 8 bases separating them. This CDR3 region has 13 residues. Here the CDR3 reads CASSLDMNTEAFF. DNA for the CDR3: TGTGCCAGTAGCCTCGACATGAACACTGAAGCTTTCTTT.

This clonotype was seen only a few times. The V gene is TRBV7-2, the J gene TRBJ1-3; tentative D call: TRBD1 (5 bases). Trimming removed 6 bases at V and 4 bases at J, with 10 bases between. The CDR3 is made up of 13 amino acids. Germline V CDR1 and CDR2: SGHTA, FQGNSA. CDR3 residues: CASSYDRGNTIYF. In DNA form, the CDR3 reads TGTGCCAGCAGTTACGACAGAGGAAACACCATATATTTT.

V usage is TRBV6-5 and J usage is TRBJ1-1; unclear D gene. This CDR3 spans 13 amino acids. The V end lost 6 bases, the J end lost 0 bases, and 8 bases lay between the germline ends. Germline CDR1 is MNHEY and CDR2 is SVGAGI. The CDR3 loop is CASSNGLNTEAFF. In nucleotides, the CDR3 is TGTGCCAGCAGCAACGGACTGAACACTGAAGCTTTCTTT.

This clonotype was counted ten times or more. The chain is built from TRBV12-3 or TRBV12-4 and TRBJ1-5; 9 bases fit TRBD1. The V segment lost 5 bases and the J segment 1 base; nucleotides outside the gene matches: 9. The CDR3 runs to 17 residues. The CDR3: CASSLDRGGMSNQPQHF. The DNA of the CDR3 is TGTGCCAGCAGTCTGGACAGGGGAGGTATGAGCAATCAGCCCCAGCATTTT.

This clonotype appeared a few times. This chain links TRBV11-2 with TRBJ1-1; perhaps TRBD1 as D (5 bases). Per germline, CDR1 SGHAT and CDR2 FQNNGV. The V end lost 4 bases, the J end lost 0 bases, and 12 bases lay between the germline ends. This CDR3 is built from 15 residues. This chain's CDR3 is CASSSFQGMNTEAFF. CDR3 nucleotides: TGTGCCAGCAGCTCATTTCAGGGTATGAACACTGAAGCTTTCTTT.

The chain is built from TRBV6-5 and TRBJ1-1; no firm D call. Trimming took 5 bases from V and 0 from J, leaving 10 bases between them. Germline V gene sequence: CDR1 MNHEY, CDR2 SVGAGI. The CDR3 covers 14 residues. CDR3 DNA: TGTGCCAGCAGTCTCCGGGAAATGAACACTGAAGCTTTCTTT. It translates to CASSLREMNTEAFF.

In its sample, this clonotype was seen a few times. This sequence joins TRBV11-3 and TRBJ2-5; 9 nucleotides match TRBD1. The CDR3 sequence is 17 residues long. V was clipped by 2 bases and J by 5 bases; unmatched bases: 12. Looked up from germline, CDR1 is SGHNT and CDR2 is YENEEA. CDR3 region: CASSLMVGQGSRETQYF. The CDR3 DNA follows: TGTGCCAGCAGCTTAATGGTGGGACAGGGCTCCCGGGAGACCCAGTACTTC.

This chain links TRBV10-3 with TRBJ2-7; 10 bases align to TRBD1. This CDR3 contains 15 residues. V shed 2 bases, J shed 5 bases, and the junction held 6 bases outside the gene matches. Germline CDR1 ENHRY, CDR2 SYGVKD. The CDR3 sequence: CAISETGQGLNEQYF. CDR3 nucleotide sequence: TGTGCCATCAGTGAGACGGGACAGGGGTTGAACGAGCAGTACTTC.

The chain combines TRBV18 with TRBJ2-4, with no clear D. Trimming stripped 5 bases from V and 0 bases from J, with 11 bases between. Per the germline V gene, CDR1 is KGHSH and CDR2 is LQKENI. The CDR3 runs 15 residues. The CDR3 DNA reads TGTGCCAGCTCAGCACTTGTCTTAGCCAAAAACATTCAGTACTTC. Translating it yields CASSALVLAKNIQYF.

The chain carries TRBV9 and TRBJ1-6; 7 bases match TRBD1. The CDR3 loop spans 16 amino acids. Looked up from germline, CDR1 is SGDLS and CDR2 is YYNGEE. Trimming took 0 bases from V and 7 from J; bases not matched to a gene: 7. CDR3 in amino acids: CASSVEATGPNSPLHF. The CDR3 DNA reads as TGTGCCAGCAGCGTAGAAGCGACAGGGCCAAATTCACCCCTCCACTTT.

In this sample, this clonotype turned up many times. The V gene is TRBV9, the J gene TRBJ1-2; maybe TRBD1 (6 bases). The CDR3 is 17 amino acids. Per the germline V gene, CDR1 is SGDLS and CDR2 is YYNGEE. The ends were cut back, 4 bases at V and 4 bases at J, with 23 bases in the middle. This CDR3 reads CASSHKILGQTFYGYTF. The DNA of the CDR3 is TGTGCCAGCAGCCATAAGATCCTAGGACAGACTTTCTATGGCTACACCTTC.

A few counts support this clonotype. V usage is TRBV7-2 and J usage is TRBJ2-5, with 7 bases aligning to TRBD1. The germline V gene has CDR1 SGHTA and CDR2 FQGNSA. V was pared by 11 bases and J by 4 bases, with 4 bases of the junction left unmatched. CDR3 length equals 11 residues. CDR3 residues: CARGQVETQYF. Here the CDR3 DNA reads TGTGCCCGAGGACAGGTAGAGACCCAGTACTTC.